This TCR beta chain was identified during a study of response to subunit inactivated influenza vaccine. Study observations and caveats: The authors put forward the suggestion that each seasonal influenza vaccination may bring in only a limited number of new T cells.

TCRdb independently ran MiXCR on the RT-PCR reads; one entry per CDR3 protein. This sample yields roughly 760,000 distinct CDR3 sequences, of which about 20% are seen a single time; approximately 10% belongs to the top ten. V lost 3 bases and J lost 6; bases outside the gene matches: 15. The germline gives CDR1 DFQATT, CDR2 SNEGSKA (reference sequence). This CDR3 has 18 residues. This clonotype was detected only a few times. Its antigen remains unidentified. This specimen consisted of PBMCs from blood, obtained more than 4 days after vaccination. This rearrangement joins TRBV20-1 to TRBJ2-1; 12 bases map to TRBD2. The TCR comes from a middle-aged man who received an inactivated influenza vaccine. The CDR3 is CSASVGFSTSGGRNEQFF. The CDR3 DNA reads as TGCAGTGCTAGTGTGGGGTTCTCGACTAGCGGGGGCCGCAATGAGCAGTTCTTC.